This entry lists 8 T cell receptor beta chains sequenced from one sample in a study of T cell responses to AZD1222 COVID-19 vaccine. Measured with immunoSEQ multiplex PCR; TCRdb has only the in-frame clones, and not every one. Of 120,000 or so clones listed, over 80% are singletons. The source was peripheral blood, collected on day 0 of AZD1222 vaccination. Every receptor here comes from an adult in good health.

V gene TRBV30 combines with J gene TRBJ2-3; 8 nucleotides match TRBD2. The length of the CDR3 is 16 residues. Trimming cost V 2 bases and J 2 bases; bases outside gene matches: 9. CDR1 is GTSNPN and CDR2 is SVGIG in the germline V gene (reference sequence). CDR3 nucleotide sequence: TGTGCCTGGAGTTTGGGACTAGAAGGTCCCACAGATACGCAGTATTTT. It yields the protein CAWSLGLEGPTDTQYF.

J is TRBJ2-7 and V is TRBV5-6, with D perhaps TRBD1 (5 bases). Trimming shortened V by 0 bases and J by 4 bases, and 11 bases separated the two germline ends. This CDR3 comprises 14 residues. Germline lookup yields CDR1 SGHDT and CDR2 YYEEEE. CDR3 coding DNA: TGTGCCAGCAGCTTGGTTGGCAGGGAATACGAGCAGTACTTC. This gives the protein CASSLVGREYEQYF.

The chain links TRBV18 to TRBJ2-3; no clear D. V lost 6 bases to trimming and J lost 2 bases, with 9 bases between them. The CDR3 loop spans 13 amino acids. Germline CDR1 reads KGHSH; CDR2 reads LQKENI. CDR3 protein: CASSQATTDTQYF. The CDR3 DNA follows: TGTGCCAGCTCCCAAGCGACCACAGATACGCAGTATTTT.

This rearrangement joins TRBV5-1 to TRBJ2-1; D may be TRBD1 (6 bases). This CDR3 comprises 13 residues. V was cut by 7 bases and J by 5 bases, with 13 bases left in between. Germline assignment: CDR1 SGHRS and CDR2 YFSETQ. The CDR3, as DNA: TGCGCCAGCTCGACAGGATGGGACAATGAGCAGTTCTTC. The encoded protein is CASSTGWDNEQFF.

This chain joins TRBV19 and TRBJ1-4, with 7 bases aligning to TRBD1. The germline V gene has CDR1 LNHDA and CDR2 SQIVND (reference sequence). The length of the CDR3 is 16 residues. J was trimmed by 0 bases and V by 4 bases; bases with no gene match: 5. CDR3 amino acids: CASSTWTGATNEKLFF. The CDR3 coding sequence is TGTGCCAGTAGTACCTGGACAGGAGCAACTAATGAAAAACTGTTTTTT. Using reference TRBV19 and TRBJ1-4 for the parts outside the CDR3, the full variable domain is DGGITQSPKYLFRKEGQNVTLSCEQNLNHDAMYWYRQDPGQGLRLIYYSQIVNDFQKGDIAEGYSVSREKKESFPLTVTSAQKNPTAFYLCASSTWTGATNEKLFFGSGTQLSVL.

The chain combines TRBV7-6 with TRBJ1-2, with 8 nucleotides matching TRBD1. The CDR3 runs 15 residues. The germline V gene encodes CDR1 SGHVS and CDR2 FNYEAQ. J was trimmed by 4 bases and V by 5 bases; bases with no gene match: 9. CDR3: CASSDLQGVPYGYTF. The CDR3, as DNA: TGTGCCAGCAGCGACCTACAGGGGGTCCCCTATGGCTACACCTTC.

The sample holds one count of this clone. The chain employs TRBV14 and TRBJ1-1; D is undetermined. CDR3 size: 13 residues. In germline, CDR1 is SGHDN, CDR2 FVKESK. Trimming shortened V by 2 bases and J by 9 bases, and 13 bases separated the two germline ends. The CDR3 nucleotides are TGTGCCAGCAGCCAAAAGTTTCGGCAAAAAGCTTTCTTT. As protein: CASSQKFRQKAFF.

This chain links TRBV3-1 (or the pseudogene TRBV3-2) with TRBJ2-5; tentative D call: TRBD2 (6 bases). Germline CDR1 reads LGHDT; CDR2 reads YNNKEL (reference sequence). The CDR3 has 17 residues. V was trimmed by 0 bases and J by 3 bases, leaving 17 bases between them. The DNA for the CDR3 is TGTGCCAGCAGCCAAGATATATGGGAGGAAGGCGAAGAGACCCAGTACTTC. Protein product: CASSQDIWEEGEETQYF.